This T cell receptor (beta chain) was sequenced for a study of early stage breast cancer tumors. Regarding the study as a whole: Enriched TCRB sequences shared across patients were mostly commonly generated sequences.

Turning to this clone: The antigen is not known.

Libraries were prepared by immunoSEQ multiplex PCR; TCRdb keeps only in-frame clonotypes and omits some of them. The repertoire has fewer than 15,000 clones, 84% of them found once; the top ten carry over 4.5%. Enough DNA from normal breast tissue often took roughly 100-320 mg. This receptor was identified in a person aged 30-39 years with breast cancer. The specimen was normal breast tissue next to the tumor.

CDR3 in amino acids: CASSLESTYEQYF. The CDR3 DNA follows: TGTGCCAGCTCATTAGAATCCACCTACGAGCAGTACTTC. J is TRBJ2-7 and V is TRBV18; no firm D call. This CDR3 contains 13 residues. Trimming removed 5 bases from V and 2 bases from J, with 10 bases in between. The germline V gene encodes CDR1 KGHSH and CDR2 LQKENI.